This T cell receptor (beta chain) was captured by sequencing in a study of cytomegalovirus exposure and HLA in healthy donors. The PCR made use of 60 Vbeta and 13 Jbeta primers. The assay was immunoSEQ multiplex PCR, and TCRdb's table has in-frame clones only and misses some. There are under 200,000 clones in the sample, with less than 0.95% held by the top ten. The junction had 3 bases not matched to a gene; V was cut back by 3 bases and J by 4 bases. This CDR3 comprises 13 residues. The germline gives CDR1 GTSNPN, CDR2 SVGIG (reference sequence). Input material: PBMCs. V usage is TRBV30 and J usage is TRBJ1-3; TRBD1 matches at 7 bases. This sequence originates from a young woman in good health and CMV-seropositive. In DNA, the CDR3 is TGTGCCTGGAGATTGACAGGGGGAAACACCATATATTTT. Translated, it gives CAWRLTGGNTIYF. Variable domain in full (rest from reference TRBV30 and TRBJ1-3): SQTIHQWPATLVQPVGSPLSLECTVEGTSNPNLYWYRQAAGRGLQLLFYSVGIGQISSEVPQNLSASRPQDRQFILSSKKLLLSDSGFYLCAWRLTGGNTIYFGEGSWLTVV.